These 23 T cell receptor beta chains were all obtained from the same sample, sequenced in a study of blood T cell repertoires in COVID-19. Produced via immunoSEQ multiplex PCR; TCRdb's table is partial and in-frame only. The data show hundreds of thousands of clones, approximately 92% seen once. The sequenced sample was PBMCs or T cells enriched from blood (not recorded which). The receptors here all came from a man between 18 and 35 years old who had recovered from COVID-19.

The chain links TRBV5-1 to TRBJ1-1; TRBD1 might be the D (5 bases). The ends were cut back, 7 bases at V and 0 bases at J, with 13 bases in the middle. This CDR3 spans 14 amino acids. Germline CDR1 reads SGHRS; CDR2 reads YFSETQ. CDR3 region: CASSQGTLNTEAFF. Here the CDR3 DNA reads TGCGCCAGCTCTCAAGGGACTTTGAACACTGAAGCTTTCTTT. Full variable domain (remainder filled in from reference TRBV5-1 and TRBJ1-1): KAGVTQTPRYLIKTRGQQVTLSCSPISGHRSVSWYQQTPGQGLQFLFEYFSETQRNKGNFPGRFSGRQFSNSRSEMNVSTLELGDSALYLCASSQGTLNTEAFFGQGTRLTVV.

The CDR3 DNA sequence: TGTGCCAGCAGCTTAGCGGCGCGGGGTAGAGATACGCAGTATTTT. Translation gives CASSLAARGRDTQYF. The V gene is TRBV7-6, the J gene TRBJ2-3; maybe TRBD2 (6 bases). Trimming shortened V by 0 bases and J by 5 bases, and 12 bases separated the two germline ends. This CDR3 is built from 15 residues. The germline CDR1 and CDR2 sequences are SGHVS and FNYEAQ.

The chain is built from TRBV6-2 or TRBV6-3 and TRBJ1-5; 7 bases map to TRBD1. The CDR3 extends over 15 amino acids. The V gene end was trimmed by 6 bases and the J gene end by 4 bases; junction bases not matched to a gene: 9. Germline CDR1 MNHEY, CDR2 SVGEGT. The CDR3 nucleotides read TGTGCCAGCAGCATCACAGGGGTTGCAAATCAGCCCCAGCATTTT. This gives the protein CASSITGVANQPQHF.

The chain links TRBV4-2 to TRBJ2-5; possible D gene TRBD1, 6 bases. Germline CDR1 is LGHNA and CDR2 is YNFKEQ. The V gene lost 3 bases and the J gene lost 5 bases, with 13 bases spanning the gap. The CDR3 length is 14 residues. The CDR3 sequence is CASSQTGLDETQYF. In nucleotides, the CDR3 is TGTGCCAGCAGCCAGACAGGTTTAGACGAGACCCAGTACTTC.

This clone was detected once. The chain couples TRBV3-1 (or the pseudogene TRBV3-2) to TRBJ2-2; D may be TRBD1 (5 bases). CDR1 is LGHDT and CDR2 is YNNKEL in the germline V gene (reference sequence). Trimming cost V 4 bases and J 1 base, with 13 bases left between them. The CDR3 is made up of 16 amino acids. The CDR3 reads CASSLGGARNTGELFF. CDR3 nucleotides: TGTGCCAGCAGCCTAGGTGGGGCAAGGAACACCGGGGAGCTGTTTTTT.

The chain combines TRBV27 with TRBJ2-5, with D possibly being TRBD2 (5 bases). The V gene's germline CDR1 is MNHEY and CDR2 SMNVEV (reference sequence). V lost 1 base to trimming and J lost 5 bases, with 14 bases between them. The CDR3 length is 15 residues. CDR3 residues: CASSLFLEARETQYF. The CDR3 DNA follows: TGTGCCAGCAGTTTATTTTTGGAGGCCAGGGAGACCCAGTACTTC.

This chain connects TRBV7-6 to TRBJ1-1, with unresolved D. In germline, CDR1 is SGHVS, CDR2 FNYEAQ. This CDR3 contains 12 residues. The germline V and J ends were trimmed by 5 bases and 7 bases, with 11 bases remaining between them. CDR3 bases: TGTGCCAGCAGCCCTCTTTCCGGTGAAGCTTTCTTT. Translated: CASSPLSGEAFF.

The chain joins TRBV6-5 to TRBJ2-2, with D maybe TRBD1 (6 bases). There are 13 residues in the CDR3. Trimming cost V 10 bases and J 5 bases, with 14 bases left between them. CDR1 and CDR2 from the germline V gene are MNHEY and SVGAGI. The CDR3 DNA is TGTGCCACAAGTGTAGGGGGAACCGGGGAGCTGTTTTTT. Its translation: CATSVGGTGELFF.

The chain employs TRBV11-3 and TRBJ2-2; perhaps TRBD2 as D (6 bases). CDR3 size: 15 residues. Germline V CDR1 and CDR2: SGHNT, YENEEA. Deletions cut 0 bases from V and 4 bases from J, with 9 bases between. The CDR3 is CASSLDGGSTGELFF. The CDR3 nucleotides are TGTGCCAGCAGCTTAGACGGAGGGAGCACCGGGGAGCTGTTTTTT.

The rearrangement links TRBV6-5 to TRBJ1-1, with D perhaps TRBD1 (5 bases). Trimming cost V 11 bases and J 2 bases, with 15 bases left between them. Germline CDR1 and CDR2: MNHEY and SVGAGI. This CDR3 is built from 13 residues. The CDR3: CAGSGNGNTEAFF. DNA for the CDR3: TGTGCCGGGTCAGGGAATGGTAACACTGAAGCTTTCTTT.

This chain uses TRBV2 with TRBJ1-5; no clear D. This CDR3 region has 14 residues. V was clipped by 7 bases and J by 0 bases, with 10 bases between them. Germline lookup yields CDR1 SNHLY and CDR2 FYNNEI. The CDR3, as DNA: TGTGCCAGCATGGGAGGGAATAGCAATCAGCCCCAGCATTTT. Translating it yields CASMGGNSNQPQHF.

The chain carries TRBV5-5 and TRBJ2-7, with a weak D call TRBD1 (6 bases). CDR1 and CDR2 from the germline V gene are SGHKS and YYEKEE (reference sequence). This CDR3 has 13 residues. V lost 4 bases and J 4 bases, leaving 12 bases between the germline ends. The CDR3 here is CASSPDSKYEQYF. The CDR3 DNA reads TGTGCCAGCAGCCCGGACAGTAAGTACGAGCAGTACTTC.

The gene calls are TRBV2 and TRBJ2-7, with a possible D match to TRBD1 (6 bases). This CDR3 comprises 14 residues. CDR1 is SNHLY, CDR2 FYNNEI, per germline. V was pared by 0 bases and J by 4 bases, with 10 bases between. The CDR3 coding sequence is TGTGCCAGCAGTGAAGCCAACAGGGCATACGAGCAGTACTTC. It codes for CASSEANRAYEQYF. Looking up the rest from reference TRBV2 and TRBJ2-7 gives the full variable domain: EPEVTQTPSHQVTQMGQEVILRCVPISNHLYFYWYRQILGQKVEFLVSFYNNEISEKSEIFDDQFSVERPDGSNFTLKIRSTKLEDSAMYFCASSEANRAYEQYFGPGTRLTVT.

This chain uses TRBV7-2 with TRBJ2-3, with TRBD1 matching 8 bases. The V and J ends lost 5 bases and 2 bases, in that order; junction bases with no gene match: 9. CDR3 length: 16 amino acids. Germline values: CDR1 SGHTA, CDR2 FQGNSA. CDR3 bases: TGTGCCAGCAGCAGAGAATGGACAGGGCTCACAGATACGCAGTATTTT. Its translation: CASSREWTGLTDTQYF.

The V and J genes are TRBV29-1 and TRBJ2-3, with 7 bases identical to TRBD1. V trimming: 2 bases; J trimming: 6 bases; junction bases outside the gene matches: 11. Germline CDR1 and CDR2: SQVTM and ANQGSEA. The CDR3 spans 15 residues. Here the CDR3 reads CSVERPSGGDDTQYF. CDR3 DNA sequence: TGCAGCGTTGAAAGGCCGTCAGGGGGTGACGATACGCAGTATTTT.

The chain carries TRBV7-9 and TRBJ1-1; D possibly corresponds to TRBD1 (5 bases). Germline V gene sequence: CDR1 SEHNR, CDR2 FQNEAQ (reference sequence). V lost 2 bases and J lost 6, with 16 bases in between. The length of the CDR3 is 15 residues. In DNA form, the CDR3 reads TGTGCCAGCAGCTTAAGGGAGGGGCCCCTCTCTGAAGCTTTCTTT. Amino acid sequence: CASSLREGPLSEAFF.

J is TRBJ2-1 and V is TRBV7-2, with 8 bases fitting TRBD1. In germline, CDR1 is SGHTA, CDR2 FQGNSA. Germline trimming cut 5 bases from V and 6 bases from J; bases unmatched to any gene: 6. The CDR3 is 14 amino acids. DNA for the CDR3: TGTGCCAGCAGCCCCCGACAGGGGATCAATGAGCAGTTCTTC. Amino acid sequence: CASSPRQGINEQFF.

The chain carries TRBV6-5 and TRBJ2-5, with 11 bases matching TRBD2. Losses at the gene ends were 6 bases for V and 1 base for J; bases not matched to a gene: 4. Looked up from germline, CDR1 is MNHEY and CDR2 is SVGAGI. The CDR3 totals 15 residues. The CDR3 protein is CASSTSGRPQETQYF. In nucleotides, the CDR3 is TGTGCCAGCAGCACTAGCGGGAGACCCCAAGAGACCCAGTACTTC.

The rearrangement joins TRBV5-1 to TRBJ1-1, with 8 bases that match TRBD1. Germline CDR1 SGHRS, CDR2 YFSETQ. Trimming removed 0 bases from V and 2 bases from J; junction bases left unmatched: 3. The CDR3 totals 15 residues. The CDR3 DNA follows: TGCGCCAGCAGCTTGGGGGGACAGGTCAACACTGAAGCTTTCTTT. This codes for CASSLGGQVNTEAFF.

The chain couples TRBV2 to TRBJ1-3; D may be TRBD1 (6 bases). Germline lookup yields CDR1 SNHLY and CDR2 FYNNEI. V was cut by 6 bases and J by 0 bases, with 12 bases left in between. The CDR3 is 15 amino acids. The chain's CDR3 is CASRRQAFSGNTIYF. CDR3 bases: TGTGCCAGCAGGAGACAGGCGTTCTCTGGAAACACCATATATTTT.

This clone is a singleton in its sample. The V gene is TRBV11-2, the J gene TRBJ2-1; D unclear. This CDR3 region has 13 residues. Trimming took off 3 bases at V and 10 bases at J, with 13 bases between the two ends. Germline CDR1 reads SGHAT; CDR2 reads FQNNGV. CDR3 nucleotides: TGTGCCAGCAGCTTCGCCCCCGAGAGGGAGCAGTTCTTC. Its protein product is CASSFAPEREQFF.

A remark on this clone: Other DNA variants within this sample encode the same CDR3. The V call is TRBV2, the J call TRBJ1-1, with D possibly TRBD1 on 6 matching bases. The CDR3 is 14 residues long. CDR1 SNHLY and CDR2 FYNNEI come from the germline V gene. V gave up 6 bases and J gave up 0 bases, with 11 bases separating them. This chain's CDR3 is CASSEQGLNTEAFF. CDR3 nucleotide sequence: TGTGCCAGCAGCGAACAGGGCTTGAACACTGAAGCTTTCTTT.

This clone has just a few counts. The rearrangement joins TRBV11-2 to TRBJ2-7; D is unclear. There are 14 residues in the CDR3. The V gene's germline CDR1 is SGHAT and CDR2 FQNNGV. The V and J ends lost 3 bases and 0 bases respectively, with 9 bases between them. Here the CDR3 reads CASSFGDNSYEQYF. CDR3 nucleotide sequence: TGTGCCAGCAGCTTCGGCGACAACTCCTACGAGCAGTACTTC.